The entry below gives a single TCR beta chain sequence along with its context. Isolation of CD8+ and CD4+ T cells was performed negatively, whereas enrichment of TEMRA cells was done by FACS. This record belongs to a study of CD8 T cells in Susac syndrome. Germline loops: CDR1 SQVTM, CDR2 ANQGSEA. The CDR3 runs 18 residues. With V trimmed by 4 bases and J by 4 bases, 15 bases remained unmatched. Roughly 0.45 to 1 ug RNA was reverse transcribed with random hexamers. The method of amplification for TCR beta CDR3 was immunoSEQ multiplex PCR, covering 54 Vbeta and 13 Jbeta. MiXCR was run by TCRdb on the immunoSEQ multiplex PCR reads, yielding one entry per CDR3 protein. The data show some 300,000 distinct CDR3 sequences, about 88% seen once.

The V call is TRBV29-1, the J call TRBJ2-3, with 12 nucleotides matching TRBD2. The sequence was collected from a human donor with multiple sclerosis. The source material was CD8+ T cells from PBMCs. CDR3 protein: CSVVWARLAGVSADTQYF. CDR3 in DNA: TGCAGCGTTGTTTGGGCTCGACTAGCGGGAGTAAGTGCAGATACGCAGTATTTT.